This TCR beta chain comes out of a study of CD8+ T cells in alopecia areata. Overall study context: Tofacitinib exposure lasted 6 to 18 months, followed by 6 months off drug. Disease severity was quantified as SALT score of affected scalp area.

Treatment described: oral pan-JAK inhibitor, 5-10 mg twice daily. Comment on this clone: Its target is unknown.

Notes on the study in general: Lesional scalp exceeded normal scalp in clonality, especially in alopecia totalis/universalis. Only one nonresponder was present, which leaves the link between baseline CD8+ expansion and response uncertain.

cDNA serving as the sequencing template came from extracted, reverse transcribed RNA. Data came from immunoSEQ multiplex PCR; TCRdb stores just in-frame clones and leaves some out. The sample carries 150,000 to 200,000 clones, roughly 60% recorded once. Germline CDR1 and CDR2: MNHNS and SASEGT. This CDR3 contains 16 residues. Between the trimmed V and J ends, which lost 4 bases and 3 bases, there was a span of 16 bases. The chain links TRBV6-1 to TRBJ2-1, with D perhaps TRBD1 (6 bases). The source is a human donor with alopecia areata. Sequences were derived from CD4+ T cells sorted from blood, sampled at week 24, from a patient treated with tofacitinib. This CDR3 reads CASSVTRTANYNEQFF. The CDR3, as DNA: TGTGCCAGCAGTGTAACCCGGACAGCGAACTACAATGAGCAGTTCTTC.